This T cell receptor (beta chain) comes out of a study of T-cell memory formation after mild COVID-19. Broader study findings: The main location of contracting CD4+ clones was CM and EM, and that of contracting CD8+ clones was EMRA. Unconfirmed was the SARS-CoV-2 specificity of second-wave clones that peaked on day 37.

TCRdb reprocessed the 5' RACE reads via MiXCR and lists one record per CDR3 protein. The table shows roughly 610,000 distinct CDR3 sequences, with roughly 17% occurring only once. Comments on this clonotype: The target antigen is unknown.

The CDR3 extends over 12 amino acids. V lost 3 bases, J lost 8 bases, and 8 bases lay in between. Germline CDR1 and CDR2: SEHNR and FQNEAQ (reference sequence). The chain couples TRBV7-9 to TRBJ2-1; D possibly matches TRBD1 or TRBD2 (6 bases each). Sequencing was performed on PBMCs or a T cell subset sorted from them (not recorded which). The TCR comes from an adult woman who had mild COVID-19 (a few samples of this study predate the infection). Cell type and time point are not known. The DNA for the CDR3 is TGTGCCAGCAGCTTGAGGGGGGATGAGCAGTTCTTC. This codes for CASSLRGDEQFF.